The 28 T cell receptor beta chains below come from one sample, sequenced in a study. The repertoire was sequenced with immunoSEQ multiplex PCR; TCRdb's copy has only in-frame clones and lacks some. The sample carries around 50,000 clones, approximately 93% recorded once. Specimen: PBMCs. Receptors were obtained from a man in his forties with rheumatoid arthritis.

This chain joins TRBV19 and TRBJ2-1; D is perhaps TRBD2 (5 bases). This CDR3 has 14 residues. V lost 4 bases and J 2 bases, leaving 9 bases between the germline ends. CDR1 is LNHDA, CDR2 SQIVND, per germline (reference sequence). The DNA of the CDR3 is TGTGCCAGTAGTACAGCGGAAGCCTACAATGAGCAGTTCTTC. Protein: CASSTAEAYNEQFF.

The chain links TRBV9 to TRBJ1-1, with D unresolved. CDR1 SGDLS and CDR2 YYNGEE come from the germline V gene. Deletions cut 3 bases from V and 1 base from J, with 16 bases between. The CDR3 covers 16 residues. The CDR3 nucleotides are TGTGCCAGCAGCGAGGAGACAAATGCTAAGAACACTGAAGCTTTCTTT. This translates into CASSEETNAKNTEAFF.

This sequence joins TRBV19 and TRBJ1-5; TRBD1 matches 10 bases. The trim removed 2 bases at V and 4 bases at J, leaving 11 bases unmatched. Looked up from germline, CDR1 is LNHDA and CDR2 is SQIVND (reference sequence). The CDR3 loop spans 18 amino acids. The DNA of the CDR3 is TGTGCCAGTAGTATACCAAACTGGGACAGGGGTGGGAATCAGCCCCAGCATTTT. It codes for CASSIPNWDRGGNQPQHF.

This clone was seen just once. The chain joins TRBV5-1 to TRBJ2-1; D is unresolved. CDR1 and CDR2 (germline): SGHRS, YFSETQ. The CDR3 totals 15 residues. Deletions cut 1 base from V and 5 bases from J, with 13 bases between. This chain's CDR3 is CASSLLPGVNNEQFF. The CDR3 nucleotides read TGCGCCAGCAGCTTGTTACCAGGAGTCAACAATGAGCAGTTCTTC.

CDR3 sequence reads: CAISPQTGRGGTEAFF. In DNA, the CDR3 is TGTGCCATCAGTCCTCAGACAGGGAGAGGCGGCACTGAAGCTTTCTTT. V usage is TRBV10-3 and J usage is TRBJ1-1; 7 bases map to TRBD1. CDR3 length: 16 residues. Germline V gene data show CDR1 as ENHRY and CDR2 as SYGVKD. The V and J ends lost 5 bases and 4 bases, in that order; junction bases with no gene match: 13.

The chain is built from TRBV28 and TRBJ2-1; D uncertain. The germline CDR1 and CDR2 sequences are MDHEN and SYDVKM. The V and J ends lost 7 bases and 4 bases respectively, with 17 bases between them. CDR3 size: 15 residues. The chain's CDR3 is CASKRVAPVYNEQFF. As DNA, the CDR3 is TGTGCCAGCAAACGTGTTGCGCCCGTTTACAATGAGCAGTTCTTC.

The gene calls are TRBV28 and TRBJ1-3; D gene unclear. CDR1 and CDR2 (germline): MDHEN, SYDVKM. The CDR3 extends over 15 amino acids. The germline V and J ends were trimmed by 1 base and 5 bases, with 12 bases remaining between them. As DNA, the CDR3 is TGTGCCAGCAGTTTATCTCGCAGAGATAGAAACACCATATATTTT. It encodes CASSLSRRDRNTIYF. Full variable domain (remainder filled in from reference TRBV28 and TRBJ1-3): DVKVTQSSRYLVKRTGEKVFLECVQDMDHENMFWYRQDPGLGLRLIYFSYDVKMKEKGDIPEGYSVSREKKERFSLILESASTNQTSMYLCASSLSRRDRNTIYFGEGSWLTVV.

The rearrangement links TRBV4-1 to TRBJ2-7; the match to TRBD1 covers 11 bases. The CDR3 sequence is 16 residues long. Germline CDR1 MGHRA, CDR2 YSYEKL. The V and J ends lost 1 base and 6 bases, in that order; junction bases with no gene match: 8. In DNA, the CDR3 is TGCGCCAGCAGCCAAGCTGGGACAGGGGGGCTGGGCGAGCAGTACTTC. Translating it yields CASSQAGTGGLGEQYF.

The chain recombines TRBV18 with TRBJ1-2, with 9 bases aligning to TRBD1. Germline lookup yields CDR1 KGHSH and CDR2 LQKENI. The CDR3 runs to 16 residues. V lost 5 bases to trimming and J lost 10 bases; unmatched junction nucleotides: 17. In DNA, the CDR3 is TGTGCCAGCTCAATTTTCCGGGACAGGGAAGCCATTGTCTACACCTTC. As protein: CASSIFRDREAIVYTF. Full variable domain (outside the CDR3, taken from reference TRBV18 and TRBJ1-2): NAGVMQNPRHLVRRRGQEARLRCSPMKGHSHVYWYRQLPEEGLKFMVYLQKENIIDESGMPKERFSAEFPKEGPSILRIQQVVRGDSAAYFCASSIFRDREAIVYTFGSGTRLTVV.

The chain uses TRBV27 and TRBJ2-2; the D gene is possibly TRBD2 (5 bases). The CDR3 runs to 14 residues. Trimming cost V 3 bases and J 4 bases, with 9 bases left between them. Germline CDR1 is MNHEY and CDR2 is SMNVEV (reference sequence). The CDR3 loop reads CASSFASLTGELFF. The CDR3 DNA reads as TGTGCCAGCAGTTTCGCTAGCCTCACCGGGGAGCTGTTTTTT.

The chain employs TRBV7-9 and TRBJ2-5; TRBD1 aligns across 10 bases. This CDR3 spans 15 amino acids. Germline V lookup: CDR1 SEHNR, CDR2 FQNEAQ (reference sequence). Germline trimming cut 0 bases from V and 4 bases from J; bases unmatched to any gene: 2. This CDR3 reads CASSLATGGLETQYF. The CDR3 region has the DNA TGTGCCAGCAGCTTAGCGACAGGGGGCTTAGAGACCCAGTACTTC. Combining the CDR3 with reference TRBV7-9 and TRBJ2-5 gives the whole variable domain DTGVSQNPRHKITKRGQNVTFRCDPISEHNRLYWYRQTLGQGPEFLTYFQNEAQLEKSRLLSDRFSAERPKGSFSTLEIQRTEQGDSAMYLCASSLATGGLETQYFGPGTRLLVL.

The CDR3 is CAWSVGTGTEAFF. CDR3 DNA: TGTGCCTGGAGTGTGGGGACGGGCACTGAAGCTTTCTTT. This rearrangement joins TRBV30 to TRBJ1-1, with D possibly matching TRBD1 (5 bases). The CDR3 loop spans 13 amino acids. The V end lost 0 bases, the J end lost 4 bases, and 9 bases lay between the germline ends. Germline values: CDR1 GTSNPN, CDR2 SVGIG (reference sequence).

V is TRBV28 and J is TRBJ2-7, with 12 nucleotides matching TRBD2. The CDR3 length is 16 residues. Germline CDR1 MDHEN, CDR2 SYDVKM. Trimming removed 2 bases from V and 7 bases from J; junction bases left unmatched: 9. The DNA for the CDR3 is TGTGCCAGCAGTTTAATCCGACTAGCGGGAGTAGGGGAGCAGTACTTC. Its translation is CASSLIRLAGVGEQYF.

This clone came up a few times. This chain uses TRBV5-4 with TRBJ2-6; D call uncertain. Between the trimmed V and J ends, which lost 3 bases and 11 bases, there was a span of 12 bases. Germline lookup yields CDR1 SGHNT and CDR2 YYREEE (reference sequence). The CDR3 length is 13 residues. The CDR3 DNA sequence: TGTGCCAGCAGCTCCCCACCCGAAGACGTCCTGACTTTC. This sequence encodes CASSSPPEDVLTF.

The rearrangement links TRBV6-6 to TRBJ1-5; D is unresolved. Germline-derived CDR1 and CDR2 are MNHNY and SVGAGI (reference sequence). The length of the CDR3 is 15 residues. Trimming shortened V by 6 bases and J by 2 bases, and 14 bases separated the two germline ends. The CDR3 here is CASSHDGSGNQPQHF. The DNA for the CDR3 is TGTGCCAGCAGCCATGACGGATCGGGCAATCAGCCCCAGCATTTT.

The chain joins TRBV3-1 (or the pseudogene TRBV3-2) to TRBJ1-3; 8 nucleotides match TRBD1. Per germline, CDR1 LGHDT and CDR2 YNNKEL (reference sequence). V lost 6 bases and J lost 1; bases outside the gene matches: 5. The CDR3 is 15 residues long. The CDR3 reads CASRLGQGSGNTIYF. Here the CDR3 DNA reads TGTGCCAGCAGACTCGGACAGGGATCTGGAAACACCATATATTTT.

The chain employs TRBV7-2 and TRBJ2-2; either TRBD1 or TRBD2 may fit D (6 bases each). Trimming pared 9 bases from V and 5 bases from J, leaving 16 bases between. Germline V gives CDR1 SGHTA, CDR2 FQGNSA. The CDR3 length is 14 residues. Written as DNA, the CDR3 is TGTGCCAGAGGAGGGCAGGGGAGGACCGGGGAGCTGTTTTTT. Translation: CARGGQGRTGELFF.

The chain couples TRBV2 to TRBJ2-1; 12 positions agree with TRBD2. CDR3 length: 17 amino acids. V dropped 6 bases and J dropped 0; count of bases not matched to a gene: 6. From germline, CDR1 is SNHLY and CDR2 FYNNEI. Written as DNA, the CDR3 is TGTGCCAGCAGCGGACTAGCGGGGTACCGCTCCTACAATGAGCAGTTCTTC. Translation: CASSGLAGYRSYNEQFF.

This clone was seen once. This chain connects TRBV19 to TRBJ1-6, with D possibly being TRBD1 (6 bases). The ends were cut back, 4 bases at V and 4 bases at J, with 14 bases in the middle. The CDR3 has 16 amino acids. Germline CDR1 reads LNHDA; CDR2 reads SQIVND (reference sequence). The DNA for the CDR3 is TGTGCCAGTAGTAATTTAGGACAGAAGTATAATTCACCCCTCCACTTT. Translated, it gives CASSNLGQKYNSPLHF.

This clone was seen a handful of times. The V and J genes are TRBV27 and TRBJ2-2; 7 bases map to TRBD2. CDR1 MNHEY and CDR2 SMNVEV come from the germline V gene (reference sequence). CDR3 length equals 16 residues. V shed 1 base and J 3 bases; nucleotides not matched to a gene: 5. The CDR3 reads CASSLLVAGYTGELFF. CDR3 DNA: TGTGCCAGCAGTTTATTAGTAGCGGGTTACACCGGGGAGCTGTTTTTT.

The rearrangement joins TRBV10-1 to TRBJ1-4, with D perhaps matching TRBD1 (5 bases). The V gene lost 6 bases and the J gene lost 7 bases, with 21 bases spanning the gap. The length of the CDR3 is 16 residues. Looked up from germline, CDR1 is WNHNN and CDR2 is SYGVQD (reference sequence). For the CDR3, the DNA is TGCGCCAGCAGCAAAGCTCGGTTGGGGGAATTTGAAAAACTGTTTTTT. This sequence encodes CASSKARLGEFEKLFF.

This chain uses TRBV3-1 (or the pseudogene TRBV3-2) with TRBJ1-6; D gene unclear. The CDR3 spans 14 residues. Germline V gene lookup returns CDR1 LGHDT and CDR2 YNNKEL (reference sequence). The V and J ends lost 0 bases and 10 bases respectively, with 10 bases between them. The CDR3 loop reads CASSQEYNGSPLHF. The CDR3 bases are TGTGCCAGCAGCCAAGAATACAATGGATCACCCCTCCACTTT.

This clone appeared a few times. The V and J genes are TRBV29-1 and TRBJ1-1, with TRBD1 as a possible D gene (5 bases). This CDR3 spans 13 amino acids. V lost 6 bases and J lost 3, with 14 bases in between. Germline loops: CDR1 SQVTM, CDR2 ANQGSEA. CDR3 bases: TGCAGCGTCACAGGACCCAGCCACACTGAAGCTTTCTTT. This encodes CSVTGPSHTEAFF.

The chain couples TRBV5-1 to TRBJ2-1; TRBD2 is a possible D gene (6 bases). This CDR3 is built from 15 residues. Trimming removed 0 bases from V and 2 bases from J, with 9 bases in between. Per the germline V gene, CDR1 is SGHRS and CDR2 is YFSETQ. The chain's CDR3 is CASSLDSGTYNEQFF. In nucleotides, the CDR3 is TGCGCCAGCAGCTTGGATAGCGGTACCTACAATGAGCAGTTCTTC.

The chain employs TRBV10-3 and TRBJ1-3; no definite D call. This CDR3 is 16 amino acids long. CDR1 and CDR2 from the germline V gene are ENHRY and SYGVKD. The V and J ends lost 8 bases and 0 bases respectively, with 17 bases between them. The CDR3 DNA sequence: TGTGCCATCCCCGAGACCCTTCCCAACTCTGGAAACACCATATATTTT. Amino acid sequence: CAIPETLPNSGNTIYF.

The chain joins TRBV4-2 to TRBJ1-1; 11 positions match TRBD1. V was pared by 3 bases and J by 5 bases, with 2 bases of the junction left unmatched. The CDR3 totals 14 residues. CDR1 and CDR2 (germline): LGHNA, YNFKEQ. In DNA form, the CDR3 reads TGTGCCAGCAGCCAGGGACAGGGGGAAACTGAAGCTTTCTTT. It translates to CASSQGQGETEAFF.

The chain recombines TRBV6-2 or TRBV6-3 with TRBJ2-1; 10 bases agree with TRBD1. CDR1 is MNHEY, CDR2 SVGEGT, per germline. The CDR3 contains 16 residues. Germline trimming cut 0 bases from V and 7 bases from J; bases unmatched to any gene: 6. CDR3 in amino acids: CASSYSGTGVFNEQFF. The CDR3 DNA reads as TGTGCCAGCAGTTACTCCGGGACAGGGGTTTTTAATGAGCAGTTCTTC.

V gene TRBV5-1 combines with J gene TRBJ2-7, with 7 positions matching TRBD1. This CDR3 comprises 14 residues. The junction had 3 bases not matched to a gene; V was cut back by 0 bases and J by 3 bases. CDR1 SGHRS and CDR2 YFSETQ come from the germline V gene. The CDR3 region has the DNA TGCGCCAGCAGCTTGGGGGGGACAGTCTACGAGCAGTACTTC. Protein product: CASSLGGTVYEQYF.